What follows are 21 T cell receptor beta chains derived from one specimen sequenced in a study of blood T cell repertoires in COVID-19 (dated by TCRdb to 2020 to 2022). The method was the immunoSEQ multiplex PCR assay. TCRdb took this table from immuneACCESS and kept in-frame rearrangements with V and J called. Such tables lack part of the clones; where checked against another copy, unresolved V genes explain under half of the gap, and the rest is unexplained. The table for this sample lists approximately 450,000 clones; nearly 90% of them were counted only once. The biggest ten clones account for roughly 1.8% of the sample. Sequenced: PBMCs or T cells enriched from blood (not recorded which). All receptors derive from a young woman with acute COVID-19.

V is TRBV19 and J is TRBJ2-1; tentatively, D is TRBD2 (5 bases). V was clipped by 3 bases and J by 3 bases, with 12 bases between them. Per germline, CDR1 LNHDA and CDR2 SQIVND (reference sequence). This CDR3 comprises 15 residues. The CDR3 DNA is TGTGCCAGTAGTATGGCCCCGGGGAGCTACAATGAGCAGTTCTTC. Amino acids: CASSMAPGSYNEQFF.

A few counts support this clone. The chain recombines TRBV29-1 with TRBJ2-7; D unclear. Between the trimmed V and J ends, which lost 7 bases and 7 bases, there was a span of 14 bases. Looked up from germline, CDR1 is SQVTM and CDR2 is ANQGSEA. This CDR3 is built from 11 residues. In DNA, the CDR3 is TGCAGCGAGCCCCCCCGTCGAGAGCAGTACTTC. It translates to CSEPPRREQYF.

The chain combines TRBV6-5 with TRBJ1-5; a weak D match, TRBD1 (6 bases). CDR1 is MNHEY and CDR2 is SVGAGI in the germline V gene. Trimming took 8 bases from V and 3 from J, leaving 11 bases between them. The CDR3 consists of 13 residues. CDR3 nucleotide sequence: TGTGCCAGCGAGACAGGACTCAATCAGCCCCAGCATTTT. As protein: CASETGLNQPQHF.

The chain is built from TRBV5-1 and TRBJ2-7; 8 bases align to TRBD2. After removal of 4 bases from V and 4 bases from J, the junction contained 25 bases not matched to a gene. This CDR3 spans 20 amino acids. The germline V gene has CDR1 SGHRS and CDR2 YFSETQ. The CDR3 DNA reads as TGCGCCAGCAGCCTCTCCGGCAGTAAGAGTCCCGGGACTAGGAAGTACGAGCAGTACTTC. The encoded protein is CASSLSGSKSPGTRKYEQYF.

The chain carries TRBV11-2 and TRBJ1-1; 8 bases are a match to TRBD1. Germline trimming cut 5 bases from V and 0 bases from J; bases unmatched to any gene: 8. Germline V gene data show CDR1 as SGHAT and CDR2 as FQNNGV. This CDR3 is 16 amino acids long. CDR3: CASSPRTGIMNTEAFF. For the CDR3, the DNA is TGTGCCAGCAGCCCTCGGACAGGGATCATGAACACTGAAGCTTTCTTT.

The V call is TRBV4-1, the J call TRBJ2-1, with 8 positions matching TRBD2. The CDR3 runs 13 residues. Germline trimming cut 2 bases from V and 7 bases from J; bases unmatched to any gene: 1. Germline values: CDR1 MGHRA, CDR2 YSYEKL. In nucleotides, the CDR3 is TGCGCCAGCAGCCAAAGCGGGGGAAATGAGCAGTTCTTC. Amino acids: CASSQSGGNEQFF.

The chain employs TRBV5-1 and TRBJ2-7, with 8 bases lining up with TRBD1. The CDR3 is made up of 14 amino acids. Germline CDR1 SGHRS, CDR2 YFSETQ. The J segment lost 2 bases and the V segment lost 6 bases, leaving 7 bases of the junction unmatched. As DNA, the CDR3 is TGCGCCAGCACCCGAGGACAGGGAACCTACGAGCAGTACTTC. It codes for CASTRGQGTYEQYF.

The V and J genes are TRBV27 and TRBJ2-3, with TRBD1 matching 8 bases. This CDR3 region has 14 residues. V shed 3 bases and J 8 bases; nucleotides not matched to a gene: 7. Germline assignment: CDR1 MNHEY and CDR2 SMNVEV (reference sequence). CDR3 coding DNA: TGTGCCAGCAGTTTGTTCGGGACAGGTTTTACGCAGTATTTT. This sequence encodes CASSLFGTGFTQYF.

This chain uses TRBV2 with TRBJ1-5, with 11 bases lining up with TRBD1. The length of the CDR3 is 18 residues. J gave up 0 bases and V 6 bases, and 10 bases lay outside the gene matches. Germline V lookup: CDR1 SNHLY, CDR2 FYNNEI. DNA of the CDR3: TGTGCCAGCAGCCGCACCAGGACAGGGGGCAATAGCAATCAGCCCCAGCATTTT. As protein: CASSRTRTGGNSNQPQHF.

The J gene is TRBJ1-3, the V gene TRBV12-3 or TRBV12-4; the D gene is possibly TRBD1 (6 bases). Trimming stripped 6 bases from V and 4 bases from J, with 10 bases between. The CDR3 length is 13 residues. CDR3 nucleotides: TGTGCCAGCAGATCTGGACAGGGAAACACCATATATTTT. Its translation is CASRSGQGNTIYF.

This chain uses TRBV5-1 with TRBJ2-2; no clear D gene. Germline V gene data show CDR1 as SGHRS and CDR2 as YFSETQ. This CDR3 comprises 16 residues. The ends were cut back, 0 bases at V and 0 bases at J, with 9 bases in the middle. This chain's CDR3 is CASSLASPTNTGELFF. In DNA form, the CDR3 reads TGCGCCAGCAGCTTGGCCAGTCCGACGAACACCGGGGAGCTGTTTTTT.

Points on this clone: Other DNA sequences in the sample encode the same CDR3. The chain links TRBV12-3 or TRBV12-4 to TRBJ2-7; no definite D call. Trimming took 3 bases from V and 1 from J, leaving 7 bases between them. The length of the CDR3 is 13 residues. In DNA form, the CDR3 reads TGTGCCAGCAGTTTGGGCAGGTCCTACGAGCAGTACTTC. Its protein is CASSLGRSYEQYF.

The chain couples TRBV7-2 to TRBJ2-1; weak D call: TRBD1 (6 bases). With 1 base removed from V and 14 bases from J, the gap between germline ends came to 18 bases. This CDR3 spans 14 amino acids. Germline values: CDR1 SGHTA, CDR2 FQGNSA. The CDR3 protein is CASSLELSQGLKFF. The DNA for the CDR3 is TGTGCCAGCAGCTTAGAGTTATCCCAGGGGCTTAAGTTCTTC.

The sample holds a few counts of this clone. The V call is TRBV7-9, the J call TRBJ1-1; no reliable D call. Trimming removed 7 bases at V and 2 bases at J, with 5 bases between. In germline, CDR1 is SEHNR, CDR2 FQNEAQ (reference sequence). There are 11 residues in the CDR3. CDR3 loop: CASMRNTEAFF. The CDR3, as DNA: TGTGCCAGCATGAGAAACACTGAAGCTTTCTTT.

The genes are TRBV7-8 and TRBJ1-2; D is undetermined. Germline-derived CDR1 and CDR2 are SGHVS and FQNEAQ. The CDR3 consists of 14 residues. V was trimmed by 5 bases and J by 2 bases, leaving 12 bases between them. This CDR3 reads CASSGSGENYGYTF. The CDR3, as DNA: TGTGCCAGCAGCGGGTCCGGGGAAAACTATGGCTACACCTTC. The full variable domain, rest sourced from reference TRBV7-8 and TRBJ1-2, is GAGVSQSPRYKVAKRGQDVALRCDPISGHVSLFWYQQALGQGPEFLTYFQNEAQLDKSGLPSDRFFAERPEGSVSTLKIQRTQQEDSAVYLCASSGSGENYGYTFGSGTRLTVV.

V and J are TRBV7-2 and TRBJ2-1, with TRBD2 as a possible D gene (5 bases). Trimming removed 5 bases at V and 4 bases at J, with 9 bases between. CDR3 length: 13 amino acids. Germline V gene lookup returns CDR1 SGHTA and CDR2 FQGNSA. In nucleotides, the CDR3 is TGTGCCAGCAGCCTTCAGCGGTACAATGAGCAGTTCTTC. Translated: CASSLQRYNEQFF.

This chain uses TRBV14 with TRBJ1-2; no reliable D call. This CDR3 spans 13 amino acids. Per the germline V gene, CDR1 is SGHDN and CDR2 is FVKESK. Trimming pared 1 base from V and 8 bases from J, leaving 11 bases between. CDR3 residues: CASSQAFLEGYTF. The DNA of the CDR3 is TGTGCCAGCAGCCAAGCGTTTCTCGAGGGCTACACCTTC.

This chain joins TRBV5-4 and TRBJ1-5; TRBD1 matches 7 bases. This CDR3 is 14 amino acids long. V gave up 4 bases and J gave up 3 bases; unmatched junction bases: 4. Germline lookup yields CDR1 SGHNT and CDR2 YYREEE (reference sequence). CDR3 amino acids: CASSLQGTNQPQHF. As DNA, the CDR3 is TGTGCCAGCAGCCTACAGGGGACCAATCAGCCCCAGCATTTT.

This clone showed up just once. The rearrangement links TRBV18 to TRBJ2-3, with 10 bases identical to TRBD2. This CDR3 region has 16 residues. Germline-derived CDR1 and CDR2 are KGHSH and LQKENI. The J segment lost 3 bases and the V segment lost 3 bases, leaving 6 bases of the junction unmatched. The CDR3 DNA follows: TGTGCCAGCTCACCTAAACTAGCGGGGTCGACAGATACGCAGTATTTT. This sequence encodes CASSPKLAGSTDTQYF.

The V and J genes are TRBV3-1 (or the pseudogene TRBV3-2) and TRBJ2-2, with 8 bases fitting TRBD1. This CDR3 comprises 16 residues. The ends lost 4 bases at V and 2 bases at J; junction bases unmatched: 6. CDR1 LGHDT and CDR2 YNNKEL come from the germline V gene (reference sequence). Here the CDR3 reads CASSLSGTGNTGELFF. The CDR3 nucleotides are TGTGCCAGCAGCCTATCCGGGACAGGAAACACCGGGGAGCTGTTTTTT.

In DNA, the CDR3 is TGTGCCAGCTCACCCGGACAGACGGGAGAGCAGTACTTC. The encoded protein is CASSPGQTGEQYF. This chain connects TRBV18 to TRBJ2-7; tentative D call: TRBD1 (6 bases). The CDR3 loop spans 13 amino acids. Germline V lookup: CDR1 KGHSH, CDR2 LQKENI. The V end was cut by 3 bases, the J end by 7 bases, with 13 bases between.